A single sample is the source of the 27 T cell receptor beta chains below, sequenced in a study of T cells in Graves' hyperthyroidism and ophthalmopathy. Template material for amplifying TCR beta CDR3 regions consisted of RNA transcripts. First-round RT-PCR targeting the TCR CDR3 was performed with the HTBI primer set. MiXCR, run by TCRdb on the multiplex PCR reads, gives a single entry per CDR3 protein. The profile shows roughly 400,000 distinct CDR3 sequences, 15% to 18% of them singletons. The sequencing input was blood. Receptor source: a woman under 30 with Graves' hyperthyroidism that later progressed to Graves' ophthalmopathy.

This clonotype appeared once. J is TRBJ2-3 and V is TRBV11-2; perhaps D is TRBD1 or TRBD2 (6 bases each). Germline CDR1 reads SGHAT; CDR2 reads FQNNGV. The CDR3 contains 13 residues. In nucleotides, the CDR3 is TGTGTCACTAGCCTTGGGGGCACCGCTACGCAGTATTTT. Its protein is CVTSLGGTATQYF.

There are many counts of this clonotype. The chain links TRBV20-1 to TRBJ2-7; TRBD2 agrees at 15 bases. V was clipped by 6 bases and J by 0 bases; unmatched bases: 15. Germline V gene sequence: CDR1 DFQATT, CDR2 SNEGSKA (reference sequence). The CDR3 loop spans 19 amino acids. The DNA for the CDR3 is TGCAGTGCCTCCCCGGCGGCCGGGACTAGCGGGGGGCTCTCCTACGAGCAGTACTTC. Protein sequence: CSASPAAGTSGGLSYEQYF.

CDR3 amino acids: CASSTDSQETQYF. CDR3 in DNA: TGTGCCAGCAGCACCGACAGCCAAGAGACCCAGTACTTC. The chain couples TRBV7-8 to TRBJ2-5; TRBD1 might be the D (5 bases). The CDR3 loop spans 13 amino acids. Trimming took 5 bases from V and 1 from J, leaving 8 bases between them. CDR1 and CDR2 (germline): SGHVS, FQNEAQ.

The CDR3 loop reads CAISLTSGHYNEQFF. The CDR3 DNA follows: TGTGCCATCAGTCTAACTAGCGGACACTACAATGAGCAGTTCTTC. The chain couples TRBV10-3 to TRBJ2-1; TRBD2 matches at 8 bases. The length of the CDR3 is 15 residues. The V segment lost 5 bases and the J segment 3 bases; nucleotides outside the gene matches: 6. Germline V lookup: CDR1 ENHRY, CDR2 SYGVKD.

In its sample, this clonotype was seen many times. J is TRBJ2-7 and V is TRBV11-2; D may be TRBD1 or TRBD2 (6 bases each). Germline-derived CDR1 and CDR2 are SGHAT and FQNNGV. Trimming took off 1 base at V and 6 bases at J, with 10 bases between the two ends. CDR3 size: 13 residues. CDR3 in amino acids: CASSLGGGIEQYF. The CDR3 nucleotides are TGTGCCAGCAGCTTAGGAGGGGGGATCGAGCAGTACTTC. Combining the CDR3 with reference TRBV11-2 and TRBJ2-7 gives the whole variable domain EAGVAQSPRYKIIEKRQSVAFWCNPISGHATLYWYQQILGQGPKLLIQFQNNGVVDDSQLPKDRFSAERLKGVDSTLKIQPAKLEDSAVYLCASSLGGGIEQYFGPGTRLTVT.

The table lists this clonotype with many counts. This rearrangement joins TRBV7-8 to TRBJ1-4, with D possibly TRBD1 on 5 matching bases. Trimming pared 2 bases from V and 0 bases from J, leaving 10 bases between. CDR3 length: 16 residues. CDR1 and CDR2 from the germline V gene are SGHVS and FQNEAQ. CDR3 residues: CASSLFRASTNEKLFF. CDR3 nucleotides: TGTGCCAGCAGCTTATTCAGGGCCTCAACTAATGAAAAACTGTTTTTT.

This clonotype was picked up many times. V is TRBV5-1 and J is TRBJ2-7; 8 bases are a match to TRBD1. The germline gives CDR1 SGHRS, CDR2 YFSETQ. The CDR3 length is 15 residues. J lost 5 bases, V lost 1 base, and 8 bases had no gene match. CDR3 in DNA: TGCGCCAGCAGCTTGAGGACAGGGACGGGACACGAGCAGTACTTC. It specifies CASSLRTGTGHEQYF.

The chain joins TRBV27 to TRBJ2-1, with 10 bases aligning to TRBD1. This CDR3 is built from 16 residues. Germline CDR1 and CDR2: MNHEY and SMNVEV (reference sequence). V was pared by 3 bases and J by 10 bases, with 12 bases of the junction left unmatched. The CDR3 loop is CASSFRRDRGETEQFF. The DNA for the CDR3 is TGTGCCAGCAGTTTCCGCCGGGACAGGGGCGAGACGGAGCAGTTCTTC.

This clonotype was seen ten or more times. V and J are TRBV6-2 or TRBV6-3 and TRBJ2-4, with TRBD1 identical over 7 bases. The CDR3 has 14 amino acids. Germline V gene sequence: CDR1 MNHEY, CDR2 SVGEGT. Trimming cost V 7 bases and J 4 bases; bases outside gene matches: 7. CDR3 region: CASTPDRRKNIQYF. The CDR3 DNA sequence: TGTGCCAGCACTCCGGACAGGCGAAAAAACATTCAGTACTTC.

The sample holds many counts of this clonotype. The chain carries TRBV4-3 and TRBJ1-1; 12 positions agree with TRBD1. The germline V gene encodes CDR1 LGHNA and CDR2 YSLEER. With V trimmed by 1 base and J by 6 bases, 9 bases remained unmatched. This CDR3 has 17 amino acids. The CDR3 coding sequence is TGCGCCAGCAGCCAAGCGTGGGGACAGGGGGCGCATCCTGAAGCTTTCTTT. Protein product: CASSQAWGQGAHPEAFF.

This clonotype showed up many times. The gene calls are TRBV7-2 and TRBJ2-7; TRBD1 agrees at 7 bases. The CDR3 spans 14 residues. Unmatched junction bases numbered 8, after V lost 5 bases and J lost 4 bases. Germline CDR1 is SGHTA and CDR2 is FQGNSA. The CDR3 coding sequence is TGTGCCAGCAGCCCCGACAGGGTGAGATACGAGCAGTACTTC. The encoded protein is CASSPDRVRYEQYF. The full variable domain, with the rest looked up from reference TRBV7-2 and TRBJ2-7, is GAGVSQSPSNKVTEKGKDVELRCDPISGHTALYWYRQSLGQGLEFLIYFQGNSAPDKSGLPSDRFSAERTGGSVSTLTIQRTQQEDSAVYLCASSPDRVRYEQYFGPGTRLTVT.

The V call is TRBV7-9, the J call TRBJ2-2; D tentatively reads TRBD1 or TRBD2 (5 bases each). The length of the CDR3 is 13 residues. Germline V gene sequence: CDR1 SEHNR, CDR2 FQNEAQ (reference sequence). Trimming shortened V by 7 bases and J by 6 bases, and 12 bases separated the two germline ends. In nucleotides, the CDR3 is TGTGCCAGCAACTCTATGGGACCCGGGGAGCTGTTTTTT. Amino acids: CASNSMGPGELFF.

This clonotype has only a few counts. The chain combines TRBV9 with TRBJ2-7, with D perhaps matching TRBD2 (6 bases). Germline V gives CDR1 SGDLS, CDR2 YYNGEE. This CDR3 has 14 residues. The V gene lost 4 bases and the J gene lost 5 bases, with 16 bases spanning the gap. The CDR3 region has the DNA TGTGCCAGCAGCTCCGGGATGTGGGGGGACGAGCAGTACTTC. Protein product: CASSSGMWGDEQYF.

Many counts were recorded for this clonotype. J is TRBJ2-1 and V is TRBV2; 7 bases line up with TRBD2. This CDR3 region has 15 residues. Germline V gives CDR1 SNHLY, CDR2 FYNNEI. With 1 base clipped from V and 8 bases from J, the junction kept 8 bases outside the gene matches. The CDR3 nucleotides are TGTGCCAGCAGTGAAGTGGTGGGAGGGCCTTATGAGCAGTTCTTC. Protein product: CASSEVVGGPYEQFF.

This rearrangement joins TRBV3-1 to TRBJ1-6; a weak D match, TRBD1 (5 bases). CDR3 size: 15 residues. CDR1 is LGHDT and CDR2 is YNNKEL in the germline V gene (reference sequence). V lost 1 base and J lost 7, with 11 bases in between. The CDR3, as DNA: TGTGCCAGCAGCCAAGTGGGCAGGGCGAATTCACCCCTCCACTTT. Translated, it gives CASSQVGRANSPLHF.

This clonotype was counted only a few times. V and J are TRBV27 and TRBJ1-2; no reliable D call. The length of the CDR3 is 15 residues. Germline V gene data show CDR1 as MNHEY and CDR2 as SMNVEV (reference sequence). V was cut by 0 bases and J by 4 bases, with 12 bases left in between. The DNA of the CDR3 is TGTGCCAGCAGTTTATCGCTCCAGGCTTTCTATGGCTACACCTTC. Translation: CASSLSLQAFYGYTF.

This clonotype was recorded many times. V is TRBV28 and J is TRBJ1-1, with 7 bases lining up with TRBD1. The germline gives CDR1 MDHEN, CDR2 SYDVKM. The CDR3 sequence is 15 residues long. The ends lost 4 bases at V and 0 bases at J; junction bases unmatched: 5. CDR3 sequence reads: CASSSPRGMNTEAFF. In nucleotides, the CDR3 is TGTGCCAGCAGTTCCCCCAGGGGGATGAACACTGAAGCTTTCTTT.

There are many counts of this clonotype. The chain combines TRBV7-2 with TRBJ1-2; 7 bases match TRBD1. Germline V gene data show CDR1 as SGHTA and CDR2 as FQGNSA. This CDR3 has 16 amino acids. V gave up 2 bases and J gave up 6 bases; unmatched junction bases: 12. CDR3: CASSLSRTGLKDGYTF. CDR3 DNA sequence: TGTGCCAGCAGCTTAAGTCGGACAGGACTTAAGGATGGCTACACCTTC.

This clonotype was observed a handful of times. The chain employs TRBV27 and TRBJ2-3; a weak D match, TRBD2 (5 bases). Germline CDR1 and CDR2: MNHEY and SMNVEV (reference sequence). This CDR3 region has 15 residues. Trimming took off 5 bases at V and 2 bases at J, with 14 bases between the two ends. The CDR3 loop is CASSATRVDTDTQYF. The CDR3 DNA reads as TGTGCCAGCAGTGCCACTAGGGTAGACACAGATACGCAGTATTTT.

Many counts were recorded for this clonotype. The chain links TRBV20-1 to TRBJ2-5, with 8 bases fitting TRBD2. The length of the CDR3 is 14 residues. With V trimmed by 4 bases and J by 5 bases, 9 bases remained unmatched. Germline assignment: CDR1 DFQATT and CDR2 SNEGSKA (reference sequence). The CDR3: CSATSGRTGETQYF. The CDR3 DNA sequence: TGCAGTGCTACAAGCGGGAGAACGGGGGAGACCCAGTACTTC.

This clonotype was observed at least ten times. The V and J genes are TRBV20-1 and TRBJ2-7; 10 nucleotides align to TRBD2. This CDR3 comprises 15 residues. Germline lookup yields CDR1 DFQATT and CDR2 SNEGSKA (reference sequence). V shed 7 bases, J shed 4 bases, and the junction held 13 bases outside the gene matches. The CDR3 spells CSGRSGLAALYEQYF. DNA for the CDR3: TGCAGTGGTAGGTCCGGACTAGCGGCACTTTACGAGCAGTACTTC.

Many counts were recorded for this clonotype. The CDR3 here is CASSSGTAYGYTF. CDR3 in DNA: TGTGCCAGCAGTTCCGGGACAGCATATGGCTACACCTTC. This chain connects TRBV28 to TRBJ1-2; TRBD1 agrees at 7 bases. The CDR3 spans 13 residues. The ends lost 4 bases at V and 5 bases at J; junction bases unmatched: 4. Germline CDR1 MDHEN, CDR2 SYDVKM.

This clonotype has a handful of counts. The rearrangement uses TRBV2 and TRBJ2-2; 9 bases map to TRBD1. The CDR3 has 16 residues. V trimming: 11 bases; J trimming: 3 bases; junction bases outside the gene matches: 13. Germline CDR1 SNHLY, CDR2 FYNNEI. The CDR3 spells CAGSSTGGGDTGELFF. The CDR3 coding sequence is TGTGCCGGGTCCAGTACAGGGGGCGGGGACACCGGGGAGCTGTTTTTT. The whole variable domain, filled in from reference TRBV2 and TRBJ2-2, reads EPEVTQTPSHQVTQMGQEVILRCVPISNHLYFYWYRQILGQKVEFLVSFYNNEISEKSEIFDDQFSVERPDGSNFTLKIRSTKLEDSAMYFCAGSSTGGGDTGELFFGEGSRLTVL.

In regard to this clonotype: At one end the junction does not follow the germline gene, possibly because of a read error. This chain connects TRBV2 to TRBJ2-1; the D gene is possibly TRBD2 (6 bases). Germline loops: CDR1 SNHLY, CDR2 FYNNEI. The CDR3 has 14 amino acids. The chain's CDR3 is CASRAGGEYNEQFF. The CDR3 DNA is TGCGCCAGCAGGGCTGGCGGGGAATACAATGAGCAGTTCTTC.

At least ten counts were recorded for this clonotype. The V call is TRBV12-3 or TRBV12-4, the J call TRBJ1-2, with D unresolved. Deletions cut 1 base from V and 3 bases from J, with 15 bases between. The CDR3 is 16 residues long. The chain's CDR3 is CASSLGAARRDYGYTF. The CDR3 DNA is TGTGCCAGCAGTTTAGGGGCAGCTAGGCGGGACTATGGCTACACCTTC.

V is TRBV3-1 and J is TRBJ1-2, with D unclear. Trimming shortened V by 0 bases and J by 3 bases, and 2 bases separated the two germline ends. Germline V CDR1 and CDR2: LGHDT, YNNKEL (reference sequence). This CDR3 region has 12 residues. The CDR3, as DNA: TGTGCCAGCAGCCAAGAGGACTATGGCTACACCTTC. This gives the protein CASSQEDYGYTF.

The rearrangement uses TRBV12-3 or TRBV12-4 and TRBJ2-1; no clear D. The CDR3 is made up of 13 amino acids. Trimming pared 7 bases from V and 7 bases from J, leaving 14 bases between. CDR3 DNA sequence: TGTGCCAGCACACGGCGAGCGCCAAATGAGCAGTTCTTC. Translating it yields CASTRRAPNEQFF.